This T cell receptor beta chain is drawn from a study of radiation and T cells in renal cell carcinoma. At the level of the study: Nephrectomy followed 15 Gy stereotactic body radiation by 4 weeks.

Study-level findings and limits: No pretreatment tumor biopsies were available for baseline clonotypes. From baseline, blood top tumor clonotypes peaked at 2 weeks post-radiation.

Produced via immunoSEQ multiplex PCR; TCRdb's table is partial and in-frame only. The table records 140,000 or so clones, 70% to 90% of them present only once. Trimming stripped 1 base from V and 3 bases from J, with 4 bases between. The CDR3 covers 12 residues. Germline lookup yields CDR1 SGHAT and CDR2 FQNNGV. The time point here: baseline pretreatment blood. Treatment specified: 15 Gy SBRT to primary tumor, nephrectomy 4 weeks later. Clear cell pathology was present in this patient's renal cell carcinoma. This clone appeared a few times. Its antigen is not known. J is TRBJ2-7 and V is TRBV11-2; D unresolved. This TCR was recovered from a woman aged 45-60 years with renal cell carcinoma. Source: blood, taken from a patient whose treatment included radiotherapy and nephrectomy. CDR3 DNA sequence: TGTGCCAGCAGCTTAGCCTTCTACGAGCAGTACTTC. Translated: CASSLAFYEQYF.